This T cell receptor (beta chain) comes out of a study of T-cell reconstitution after alpha-beta-depleted transplantation in children. This clonotype came up a few times. The CDR3 spans 13 residues. Per the germline V gene, CDR1 is LGHDT and CDR2 is YNNKEL (reference sequence). The V gene end was trimmed by 5 bases and the J gene end by 5 bases; junction bases not matched to a gene: 6. Unique molecular identifiers were incorporated during preparation of the TCRbeta library. TCRdb re-analysed the PCR reads in MiXCR, keeping a single row per CDR3 protein. The table has about 610,000 distinct CDR3 sequences, roughly 10% seen once.

Sequences were derived from PBMCs from the stem cell graft donor, sampled from the stem cell graft. The V and J genes are TRBV3-1 and TRBJ2-7; 7 bases map to TRBD1. The sequence was obtained from a human donor who donated a stem cell graft to a child with acute myeloid leukemia. CDR3 coding DNA: TGTGCCAGCAGCTCTACAGGGGTGGACGAGCAGTACTTC. Protein product: CASSSTGVDEQYF.